This entry lists 5 T cell receptor beta chains sequenced from one sample in a study of cytotoxic CD8 clonotypes in ibrutinib-treated CLL. Method: immunoSEQ multiplex PCR; TCRdb's copy keeps in-frame clones and lacks some. In the table there are approximately 12,000 clones, under 80% of which are singletons. Sequencing was performed on PBMCs, taken before ibrutinib treatment. Receptor source: a human donor with chronic lymphocytic leukemia.

The rearrangement links TRBV4-1 to TRBJ1-5; D unresolved. The CDR3 covers 14 residues. Germline V gene sequence: CDR1 MGHRA, CDR2 YSYEKL. Trimming shortened V by 0 bases and J by 1 base, and 4 bases separated the two germline ends. The CDR3 sequence: CASSQEDSNQPQHF. CDR3 DNA sequence: TGCGCCAGCAGCCAAGAGGACAGCAATCAGCCCCAGCATTTT.

J is TRBJ1-6 and V is TRBV2; TRBD1 matches at 8 bases. CDR3 size: 15 residues. Germline assignment: CDR1 SNHLY and CDR2 FYNNEI. The ends lost 7 bases at V and 7 bases at J; junction bases unmatched: 9. The CDR3 nucleotides are TGTGCCAGCAACCTACAGGGGGGCGGGAATTCACCCCTCCACTTT. Translating it yields CASNLQGGGNSPLHF.

This clone was seen a single time. The CDR3 spells CASSRESTGGEKLFF. For the CDR3, the DNA is TGTGCCAGCAGCCGCGAAAGTACAGGGGGCGAAAAACTGTTTTTT. V gene TRBV4-2 combines with J gene TRBJ1-4, with 9 bases lining up with TRBD1. V was clipped by 4 bases and J by 8 bases; unmatched bases: 8. Per germline, CDR1 LGHNA and CDR2 YNFKEQ. CDR3 size: 15 residues.

V and J are TRBV19 and TRBJ2-5; no clear D gene. In germline, CDR1 is LNHDA, CDR2 SQIVND (reference sequence). V dropped 1 base and J dropped 7 bases, with 10 bases sitting between them. The CDR3 extends over 13 amino acids. The CDR3 here is CASSIADFGTQYF. For the CDR3, the DNA is TGTGCCAGTAGTATAGCCGACTTTGGGACCCAGTACTTC.

The rearrangement joins TRBV5-1 to TRBJ2-3; D may be TRBD1 (5 bases). This CDR3 has 14 amino acids. V dropped 2 bases and J dropped 6 bases, with 13 bases sitting between them. The germline gives CDR1 SGHRS, CDR2 YFSETQ. CDR3 in DNA: TGCGCCAGCAGCTTAGGACACAGTCAGGATACGCAGTATTTT. Protein sequence: CASSLGHSQDTQYF.